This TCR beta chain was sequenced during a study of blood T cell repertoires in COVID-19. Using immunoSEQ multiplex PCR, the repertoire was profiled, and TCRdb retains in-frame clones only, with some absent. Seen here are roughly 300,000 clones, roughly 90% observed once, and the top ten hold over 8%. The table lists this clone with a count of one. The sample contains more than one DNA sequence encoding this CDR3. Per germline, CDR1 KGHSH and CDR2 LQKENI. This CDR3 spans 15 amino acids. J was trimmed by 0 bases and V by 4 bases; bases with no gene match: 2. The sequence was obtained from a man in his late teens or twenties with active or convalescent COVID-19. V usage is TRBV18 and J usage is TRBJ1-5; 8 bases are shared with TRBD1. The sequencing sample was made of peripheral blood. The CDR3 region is CASSRQGNSNQPQHF. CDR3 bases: TGTGCCAGCTCACGACAGGGGAATAGCAATCAGCCCCAGCATTTT.